These 27 T cell receptor beta chains share one sample of origin, sequenced in a study of tumor and adjacent non-tumor tissue in lung cancer. No cell sorting was done before RNA was extracted from the tissue. This non-tumor lung sample came from over 3 cm beyond the tumor edge. The library came from three nested PCR rounds adapted from ARM-PCR protocols. TCRdb re-analysed the multiplex PCR reads in MiXCR, keeping a single row per CDR3 protein. Of some 100,000 distinct CDR3 sequences in the sample, about 80% are singletons; the top ten hold roughly 29%. The sample taken for sequencing was distant non-tumor lung tissue. Receptor source: a man in his fifties or sixties with small cell lung cancer.

This clonotype was recorded many times. The rearrangement links TRBV13 to TRBJ2-7; D gene uncertain. The CDR3 is 14 amino acids. Germline V gene lookup returns CDR1 PRHDT and CDR2 FYEKMQ (reference sequence). Trimming stripped 2 bases from V and 2 bases from J, with 10 bases between. This CDR3 is CASSLRLAPYEQYF. CDR3 coding DNA: TGTGCCAGCAGCTTAAGGTTAGCCCCCTACGAGCAGTACTTC.

Note on this clonotype: Germline is not matched at one junction end, which may reflect a read error. This sequence joins TRBV7-9 and TRBJ1-1; the D gene is possibly TRBD1 (5 bases). Germline V gene sequence: CDR1 SEHNR, CDR2 FQNEAQ (reference sequence). The CDR3 extends over 15 amino acids. This CDR3 is CASSTTVGLNTEAFF. The CDR3 nucleotides read TGTGCTAGCAGCACGACAGTGGGGCTGAACACTGAAGCTTTCTTT.

The table lists this clonotype with many counts. The chain carries TRBV29-1 and TRBJ2-1; 10 nucleotides align to TRBD1. CDR3 size: 14 residues. Germline CDR1 reads SQVTM; CDR2 reads ANQGSEA. V shed 6 bases, J shed 7 bases, and the junction held 9 bases outside the gene matches. CDR3 in DNA: TGCAGCGTCTTAGGGACAGGGGCTGAGAATGAGCAGTTCTTC. Its protein product is CSVLGTGAENEQFF.

Turning to this clonotype: With a much larger clone just one base away, this may be a read error. The chain joins TRBV7-9 to TRBJ1-2; 9 nucleotides align to TRBD1. Germline V lookup: CDR1 SEHNR, CDR2 FQNEAQ (reference sequence). The CDR3 totals 15 residues. The CDR3 loop is CASSVQGARNYGYAF. The CDR3 bases are TGTGCCAGCAGCGTACAGGGGGCGCGGAACTATGGCTACGCCTTC.

This clonotype was observed a handful of times. Germline is not matched at one junction end, which may reflect a read error. The rearrangement links TRBV4-2 to TRBJ2-7; D is uncertain. CDR3 length: 13 residues. The V gene's germline CDR1 is LGHNA and CDR2 YNFKEQ. The CDR3 here is CASSQGSFYERYF. The CDR3 bases are TGTGCCAGCAGCCAGGGTTCTTTCTACGAGCGGTACTTC.

As concerns this clonotype: Given a much more abundant clone one base away, this may be a read error. No conserved phenylalanine or tryptophan ends this CDR3, so it is likely a read error. The V call is TRBV7-9, the J call TRBJ1-1; possibly TRBD1 for D (5 bases). CDR3 length: 13 residues. Trimming removed 5 bases from V and 2 bases from J, with 9 bases in between. Looked up from germline, CDR1 is SEHNR and CDR2 is FQNEAQ (reference sequence). The CDR3 protein is CASSPQGNTEAFS. In DNA form, the CDR3 reads TGTGCCAGCAGCCCCCAGGGAAACACTGAAGCTTTCTCT.

This clonotype has a count of ten or more. The chain recombines TRBV5-1 with TRBJ2-5; 8 positions match TRBD2. The V and J ends lost 5 bases and 4 bases, in that order; junction bases with no gene match: 10. CDR3 length: 15 residues. Germline lookup yields CDR1 SGHRS and CDR2 YFSETQ. CDR3 nucleotide sequence: TGCGCCAGCAGTAACGGGAGGGCGAGTGGAGAGACCCAGTACTTC. This encodes CASSNGRASGETQYF.

This clonotype has more than one count but fewer than ten. A much larger clone sits a single nucleotide away, making a read error possible. The V and J genes are TRBV12-3 or TRBV12-4 and TRBJ1-2, with D uncertain. The CDR3 is 12 residues long. CDR3 sequence (DNA): TGTGTCAGCAGCCCTTTTCACTATGGCTACACCTTC. Protein: CVSSPFHYGYTF.

Note on this clonotype: This may arise from a read error, as a much more abundant clone is one base away. The J gene is TRBJ1-6, the V gene TRBV12-3 or TRBV12-4; TRBD1 is a possible D gene (5 bases). This CDR3 is 15 amino acids long. CDR3 residues: CASSLALDTRSPIHF. CDR3 bases: TGTGCCAGCAGTTTAGCATTGGACACTCGGTCACCCATCCACTTT.

The rearrangement joins TRBV9 to TRBJ2-2; D not resolved. Germline-derived CDR1 and CDR2 are SGDLS and YYNGEE. V was trimmed by 2 bases and J by 6 bases, leaving 14 bases between them. The CDR3 spans 15 residues. The CDR3 sequence: CASSVRSSRAGELFF. CDR3 DNA: TGTGCCAGCAGCGTGAGGTCCAGTAGGGCCGGGGAGCTGTTTTTT.

In this sample, this clonotype turned up many times. V gene TRBV29-1 combines with J gene TRBJ2-2, with 9 nucleotides matching TRBD2. After removal of 7 bases from V and 4 bases from J, the junction contained 13 bases not matched to a gene. The germline gives CDR1 SQVTM, CDR2 ANQGSEA. CDR3 length: 16 residues. CDR3 nucleotides: TGCAGCGCGTACGGAGTAGCGGGAGTCGGCACCGGGGAGCTGTTTTTT. Translation: CSAYGVAGVGTGELFF.

In the case of this clonotype: A much bigger clone sits one base away, suggesting this may be a read error. This chain connects TRBV25-1 to TRBJ2-3, with TRBD2 identical over 8 bases. The CDR3 is 16 amino acids. V dropped 1 base and J dropped 3; count of bases not matched to a gene: 6. CDR1 and CDR2 (germline): MGHDK, SYGVNS. CDR3 sequence (DNA): TGTGCCAGCAGTGAATTCGGGGGGGCGCGGACAGATACGCAGTATTTT. Residues: CASSEFGGARTDTQYF.

Regarding this clonotype: An end of the junction does not agree with germline; a read error may underlie this. The chain links TRBV5-4 to TRBJ2-2, with D possibly being TRBD2 (5 bases). The CDR3 consists of 16 residues. CDR1 and CDR2 from the germline V gene are SGHNT and YYREEE (reference sequence). The CDR3 DNA reads as TGTGCCAGCCATATGACGGGATGGGAGAACACTGGGGAGCTGTTTTTT. It translates to CASHMTGWENTGELFF.

This clonotype was seen just once. The chain couples TRBV11-2 to TRBJ2-7; TRBD1 might be the D (5 bases). The CDR3 runs 13 residues. The germline CDR1 and CDR2 sequences are SGHAT and FQNNGV. Here the CDR3 DNA reads TGTGCCTGCGGACACCTTGGGGTCTACGAGCAATGCGTC. Translating it yields CACGHLGVYEQCV.

With regard to this clonotype: A junction end diverges from the germline sequence, so it may reflect a read error. The chain joins TRBV5-8 to TRBJ2-7; D perhaps matches TRBD1 (6 bases). The germline V gene has CDR1 SGHTS and CDR2 YDEGEE. CDR3 size: 15 residues. The CDR3 DNA is TGTGCCAGCAGCTTGGCGACAGGTTTCGTCGGCGAGCATTACTTC. It encodes CASSLATGFVGEHYF.

A word on this clonotype: Sequence at one end of the junction differs from germline and may be a read error. J is TRBJ2-2 and V is TRBV11-2; no clear D. The CDR3 extends over 15 amino acids. The germline gives CDR1 SGHAT, CDR2 FQNNGV. CDR3 DNA sequence: TGTACCAGCAGCCCTCACCCCCGGTCCACCGGGGAGCTGTTTTTT. Its translation is CTSSPHPRSTGELFF.

Note on this clonotype: A junction end diverges from the germline sequence, so it may reflect a read error. The V call is TRBV5-4, the J call TRBJ2-1; TRBD2 might be the D (6 bases). The germline V gene has CDR1 SGHNT and CDR2 YYREEE (reference sequence). The length of the CDR3 is 13 residues. CDR3 bases: TGTGCCAGCAGCCCTCCTGCGGGACTTGAGCAGCTCTTC. Amino acid sequence: CASSPPAGLEQLF.

A note on this clonotype: A read error may produce the germline difference seen at one junction end. The chain joins TRBV6-1 to TRBJ2-7; 7 nucleotides line up with TRBD1. This CDR3 has 15 amino acids. Per germline, CDR1 MNHNS and CDR2 SASEGT. The CDR3 DNA is TGTGCCAACAGTACAGGGGTCTCGAGCTCCTACGAGCAGTACTTC. It codes for CANSTGVSSSYEQYF.

For this clonotype: This sequence may be a read error, since a much larger clone differs from it by one base. The chain joins TRBV28 to TRBJ1-2; D is unresolved. CDR3 length equals 13 residues. V was pared by 6 bases and J by 4 bases, with 12 bases between. The germline V gene encodes CDR1 MDHEN and CDR2 SYDVKM. CDR3 sequence: CASRTGILYGYTF. The DNA for the CDR3 is TGTGCCAGCAGAACCGGGATACTCTATGGCTACACCTTC.

This clonotype came up once. The junction differs from germline at one of its ends, possibly a read error. V usage is TRBV11-2 and J usage is TRBJ1-1, with TRBD1 matching over 7 bases. Germline CDR1 SGHAT, CDR2 FQNNGV. This CDR3 contains 13 residues. The CDR3 sequence is CASSLAGQWEALF. CDR3 DNA sequence: TGTGCCAGCAGTTTAGCGGGACAGTGGGAAGCTCTCTTT.

To note about this clonotype: At one boundary the junction diverges from the germline segment, which might be a read error. The rearrangement uses TRBV2 and TRBJ2-1; TRBD2 matches at 7 bases. The CDR3 consists of 15 residues. Germline-derived CDR1 and CDR2 are SNHLY and FYNNEI. CDR3 in DNA: TGTGCCAGCATTTCCGGGGCTAGCGGCTACAATGAGCAGTTCTTT. This gives the protein CASISGASGYNEQFF. Filled out from reference TRBV2 and TRBJ2-1, the complete variable domain reads EPEVTQTPSHQVTQMGQEVILRCVPISNHLYFYWYRQILGQKVEFLVSFYNNEISEKSEIFDDQFSVERPDGSNFTLKIRSTKLEDSAMYFCASISGASGYNEQFFGPGTRLTVL.

The genes are TRBV29-1 and TRBJ1-3; D remains unclear. Trimming left V 4 bases short and J 0 bases short, with 10 bases between. Per germline, CDR1 SQVTM and CDR2 ANQGSEA. CDR3 length equals 14 residues. This CDR3 reads CSVAATDSGNTIYF. The DNA for the CDR3 is TGCAGCGTTGCGGCGACCGACTCTGGAAACACCATATATTTT. Supplemented by reference TRBV29-1 and TRBJ1-3, the full variable domain reads SAVISQKPSRDICQRGTSLTIQCQVDSQVTMMFWYRQQPGQSLTLIATANQGSEATYESGFVIDKFPISRPNLTFSTLTVSNMSPEDSSIYLCSVAATDSGNTIYFGEGSWLTVV.

This clonotype was recorded once. At one of its ends the junction is not consistent with the germline gene, which may arise from a read error. The V call is TRBV11-3, the J call TRBJ2-2; D might be TRBD2 (6 bases). CDR1 and CDR2 (germline): SGHNT, YENEEA. This CDR3 comprises 16 residues. The CDR3, as DNA: TGTGCCAGCAGTTTAACCACGGGAGAGGTCGCCGGGGAGCTATTTTTT. It codes for CASSLTTGEVAGELFF. Combining the CDR3 with reference TRBV11-3 and TRBJ2-2 gives the whole variable domain EAGVVQSPRYKIIEKKQPVAFWCNPISGHNTLYWYLQNLGQGPELLIRYENEEAVDDSQLPKDRFSAERLKGVDSTLKIQPAELGDSAVYLCASSLTTGEVAGELFFGEGSRLTVL.

As for this clonotype: A junction end diverges from the germline sequence, so it may reflect a read error. The chain recombines TRBV12-3 or TRBV12-4 with TRBJ1-5; perhaps TRBD1 as D (5 bases). The CDR3 sequence is 14 residues long. The CDR3 nucleotides are TGTGCCATCCGGAAGGGTGGGGGGAAGCAGCCCCAGCATTTC. Translating gives CAIRKGGGKQPQHF.

The chain recombines TRBV29-1 with TRBJ2-5; maybe TRBD2 (6 bases). This CDR3 spans 14 amino acids. Looked up from germline, CDR1 is SQVTM and CDR2 is ANQGSEA. The CDR3 here is CRVRDGGRLETQYF. The CDR3 nucleotides are TGCAGGGTCCGGGACGGGGGTAGATTGGAGACCCAGTACTTC.

The CDR3 region is CASSLGTGEYEQYF. The DNA for the CDR3 is TGTGCCAGCAGCTTAGGGACAGGGGAGTACGAGCAGTACTTC. The J gene is TRBJ2-7, the V gene TRBV11-2, with 9 bases identical to TRBD1. CDR1 is SGHAT, CDR2 FQNNGV, per germline. The CDR3 length is 14 residues. V lost 1 base to trimming and J lost 4 bases; unmatched junction nucleotides: 2.

About this clonotype itself: At one end the junction does not follow the germline gene, possibly because of a read error. The CDR3 sequence is CASLRGDPDYNSPPHF. Here the CDR3 DNA reads TGTGCCAGCCTCCGTGGGGATCCTGACTATAATTCACCCCCCCACTTT. This chain joins TRBV6-9 and TRBJ1-6; D not certain. The germline CDR1 and CDR2 sequences are MNHGY and SVAAGI. The length of the CDR3 is 16 residues.